This T cell receptor beta chain stems from a study of shared clonotypes between healthy human individuals. It was CD45RO-negative cells, positively selected for CCR7, that made up naive CD8 cells, with terminally differentiated effector memory CD45RA+ cells excluded. The method was immunoSEQ multiplex PCR; TCRdb's version includes in-frame clones alone and lacks a portion of them. The table shows around 2.1 million clones, with 85% to 95% occurring only once. Germline CDR1 is SQVTM and CDR2 is ANQGSEA. The CDR3 length is 11 residues. The V end was cut by 4 bases, the J end by 8 bases, with 11 bases between. This clone occurred a few times.

The rearrangement links TRBV29-1 to TRBJ1-1; tentatively, D is TRBD1 (6 bases). This TCR was sampled from a man younger than 35 in good health. Some clones in this sample may be carry-over from other donors' samples. Sequencing was done on a sample of naive CD8+ T cells from PBMCs. The CDR3 loop is CSVVTGGEAFF. The CDR3 DNA follows: TGCAGCGTTGTAACGGGGGGCGAAGCTTTCTTT. Using reference TRBV29-1 and TRBJ1-1 for the parts outside the CDR3, the full variable domain is SAVISQKPSRDICQRGTSLTIQCQVDSQVTMMFWYRQQPGQSLTLIATANQGSEATYESGFVIDKFPISRPNLTFSTLTVSNMSPEDSSIYLCSVVTGGEAFFGQGTRLTVV.